This T cell receptor beta chain was found in a study of long-term antiretroviral therapy in people with HIV. Per the germline V gene, CDR1 is MNHNY and CDR2 is SVGAGI (reference sequence). The ends were cut back, 2 bases at V and 4 bases at J, with 12 bases in the middle. The CDR3 totals 15 residues. Version v3.0 of the immunoSEQ assay was performed at survey level. What sequencing targeted per sample was 40,000-50,000 T-cell genomes. The method was immunoSEQ multiplex PCR; TCRdb's version includes in-frame clones alone and lacks a portion of them. The top ten hold 7.3% of the sample, which has tens of thousands of clones, roughly 78% seen once.

The sample in question was unsorted PBMCs, obtained 0.3 years after starting antiretroviral therapy. The TCR sequence derives from a man aged 40-49 years with HIV. J is TRBJ2-1 and V is TRBV6-6; unclear D gene. This CDR3 reads CASSYGSNGYNEQFF. CDR3 in DNA: TGTGCCAGCAGTTACGGATCTAACGGGTACAATGAGCAGTTCTTC.